The 30 T cell receptor beta chains below all came from one sample that was sequenced in a study of blood T cell repertoires in COVID-19. Only in-frame clones appear in the TCRdb table, and some are missing; sequencing was by immunoSEQ multiplex PCR. The top ten hold approximately 1.2% of the sample, which has 95,000 to 110,000 clones, around nine tenths seen once. The sequenced material came from peripheral blood. These TCRs come from a woman between 25 and 40 years old with acute or convalescent COVID-19.

This clone was observed a handful of times. The rearrangement uses TRBV3-1 (or the pseudogene TRBV3-2) and TRBJ1-1; the match to TRBD1 covers 7 bases. The V and J ends lost 1 base and 11 bases, in that order; junction bases with no gene match: 4. Germline CDR1 is LGHDT and CDR2 is YNNKEL (reference sequence). The CDR3 length is 12 residues. CDR3 nucleotide sequence: TGTGCCAGCAGCCAAGGCGACAGGGACGCTTTCTTT. Translated, it gives CASSQGDRDAFF.

V usage is TRBV18 and J usage is TRBJ1-3, with a weak D call TRBD1 (5 bases). V was shortened by 3 bases and J by 8 bases, with 20 bases between the two germline ends. Germline values: CDR1 KGHSH, CDR2 LQKENI. CDR3 length: 16 residues. The CDR3, as DNA: TGTGCCAGCTCACCCACCGGCGGGGCACGGACGGACACCATATATTTT. Its protein is CASSPTGGARTDTIYF.

This chain joins TRBV7-3 and TRBJ2-1; tentatively, D is TRBD1 (5 bases). Germline loops: CDR1 SGHTA, CDR2 FQGTGA. V was clipped by 3 bases and J by 4 bases, with 10 bases between them. The CDR3 runs 14 residues. This chain's CDR3 is CASSLLQGYNEQFF. In DNA form, the CDR3 reads TGTGCCAGCAGCTTGCTTCAGGGTTACAATGAGCAGTTCTTC.

This rearrangement joins TRBV7-8 to TRBJ1-5; D is undetermined. The CDR3 covers 14 residues. Trimming cost V 4 bases and J 3 bases, with 10 bases left between them. The germline V gene encodes CDR1 SGHVS and CDR2 FQNEAQ. In DNA form, the CDR3 reads TGTGCCAGCAGCTCCTACAGCCCCAATCAGCCCCAGCATTTT. Protein: CASSSYSPNQPQHF.

This chain connects TRBV11-1 to TRBJ2-3, with 7 positions matching TRBD2. V dropped 5 bases and J dropped 2; count of bases not matched to a gene: 7. In germline, CDR1 is SGHAT, CDR2 FQDESV (reference sequence). The CDR3 covers 15 residues. CDR3 residues: CASSDPGGITDTQYF. The CDR3 coding sequence is TGTGCCAGCAGCGACCCCGGGGGGATCACAGATACGCAGTATTTT.

The rearrangement links TRBV9 to TRBJ2-1; TRBD1 agrees at 8 bases. The CDR3 runs to 15 residues. Germline V gene data show CDR1 as SGDLS and CDR2 as YYNGEE. V gave up 6 bases and J gave up 12 bases; unmatched junction bases: 17. The CDR3 protein is CASTPSGQGGYGQFF. As DNA, the CDR3 is TGTGCCAGCACCCCCAGCGGACAGGGTGGTTATGGGCAGTTCTTC.

J is TRBJ2-7 and V is TRBV7-9; 7 bases are a match to TRBD1. CDR1 is SEHNR and CDR2 is FQNEAQ in the germline V gene (reference sequence). Trimming cost V 10 bases and J 1 base; bases outside gene matches: 10. The CDR3 consists of 14 residues. The CDR3: CATTWGQNSYEQYF. CDR3 coding DNA: TGTGCCACTACGTGGGGACAGAATTCCTACGAGCAGTACTTC.

The genes are TRBV7-8 and TRBJ1-1; D is unclear. Looked up from germline, CDR1 is SGHVS and CDR2 is FQNEAQ. This CDR3 spans 14 amino acids. V gave up 3 bases and J gave up 0 bases, with 8 bases separating them. In nucleotides, the CDR3 is TGTGCCAGCAGCTTCTACTACTTGAACACTGAAGCTTTCTTT. It codes for CASSFYYLNTEAFF.

In this sample, this clone turned up once. The chain joins TRBV11-2 to TRBJ2-1; D is unclear. Germline V gives CDR1 SGHAT, CDR2 FQNNGV. Deletions cut 4 bases from V and 0 bases from J, with 10 bases between. The CDR3 contains 15 residues. The CDR3 loop is CASSSDLSSYNEQFF. CDR3 coding DNA: TGTGCCAGCAGCTCAGACCTTAGCTCCTACAATGAGCAGTTCTTC.

In this sample, this clone turned up a few times. The chain is built from TRBV7-3 and TRBJ1-2; 9 bases align to TRBD1. The CDR3 runs 13 residues. Germline values: CDR1 SGHTA, CDR2 FQGTGA. V dropped 5 bases and J dropped 4; count of bases not matched to a gene: 2. Written as DNA, the CDR3 is TGTGCCAGCAGCCCGGACAGGGGCTATGGCTACACCTTC. This sequence encodes CASSPDRGYGYTF.

This sequence joins TRBV5-1 and TRBJ2-7, with TRBD2 matching 7 bases. With V trimmed by 0 bases and J by 2 bases, 5 bases remained unmatched. CDR3 size: 15 residues. Germline V gene data show CDR1 as SGHRS and CDR2 as YFSETQ. CDR3 in amino acids: CASSLDRGVAYEQYF. CDR3 bases: TGCGCCAGCAGCTTGGATCGGGGGGTAGCCTACGAGCAGTACTTC.

The count of this clone is one. The chain employs TRBV4-1 and TRBJ2-1, with 11 bases aligning to TRBD2. CDR1 is MGHRA and CDR2 is YSYEKL in the germline V gene. CDR3 length equals 15 residues. The V gene end was trimmed by 4 bases and the J gene end by 6 bases; junction bases not matched to a gene: 5. Written as DNA, the CDR3 is TGCGCCAGCAGCCGGTACACTAGCGGGAGCAATGAGCAGTTCTTC. Translating gives CASSRYTSGSNEQFF.

The chain's CDR3 is CASSESGRKEQFF. Written as DNA, the CDR3 is TGCGCCAGCAGTGAGTCCGGTAGAAAAGAGCAGTTCTTC. The rearrangement links TRBV10-1 to TRBJ2-1; D gene unclear. V was cut by 0 bases and J by 10 bases, with 10 bases left in between. CDR3 length equals 13 residues. Germline CDR1 is WNHNN and CDR2 is SYGVQD (reference sequence).

The chain recombines TRBV28 with TRBJ1-1, with 8 bases matching TRBD1. The V gene's germline CDR1 is MDHEN and CDR2 SYDVKM. This CDR3 has 14 residues. The V gene end was trimmed by 5 bases and the J gene end by 4 bases; junction bases not matched to a gene: 6. The CDR3 spells CASSATGEGTEAFF. The CDR3 coding sequence is TGTGCCAGCAGTGCGACAGGGGAAGGCACTGAAGCTTTCTTT. Full variable domain (rest looked up from reference TRBV28 and TRBJ1-1): DVKVTQSSRYLVKRTGEKVFLECVQDMDHENMFWYRQDPGLGLRLIYFSYDVKMKEKGDIPEGYSVSREKKERFSLILESASTNQTSMYLCASSATGEGTEAFFGQGTRLTVV.

This rearrangement joins TRBV19 to TRBJ1-6; unclear D gene. CDR3 size: 14 residues. Trimming took 8 bases from V and 7 from J, leaving 15 bases between them. Germline CDR1 and CDR2: LNHDA and SQIVND (reference sequence). As DNA, the CDR3 is TGTGCCAGTCTCTCTCGGGAAAGAAATTCACCCCTCCACTTT. This gives the protein CASLSRERNSPLHF.

The rearrangement joins TRBV2 to TRBJ1-4; D gene unclear. Per the germline V gene, CDR1 is SNHLY and CDR2 is FYNNEI. The CDR3 covers 15 residues. V was pared by 4 bases and J by 0 bases, with 9 bases between. CDR3: CASSGAAATNEKLFF. Here the CDR3 DNA reads TGTGCCAGCAGTGGAGCAGCCGCAACTAATGAAAAACTGTTTTTT. The whole variable domain, filled in from reference TRBV2 and TRBJ1-4, reads EPEVTQTPSHQVTQMGQEVILRCVPISNHLYFYWYRQILGQKVEFLVSFYNNEISEKSEIFDDQFSVERPDGSNFTLKIRSTKLEDSAMYFCASSGAAATNEKLFFGSGTQLSVL.

This clone was seen a few times. This chain links TRBV21-1 with TRBJ2-7; whether TRBD2, the table's D call, matches the DNA was not checked. TRBV21-1 is a listed pseudogene. The CDR3 covers 14 residues. The CDR3 sequence is CASSKVGTRTEQYF. The CDR3 region has the DNA TGTGCCAGCAGCAAAGTGGGGACTAGGACCGAGCAGTACTTC.

The chain joins TRBV13 to TRBJ1-6; no definite D call. The CDR3 spans 15 residues. With 5 bases removed from V and 6 bases from J, the gap between germline ends came to 14 bases. Germline CDR1 is PRHDT and CDR2 is FYEKMQ (reference sequence). CDR3 sequence: CASSTRLPLNSPLHF. CDR3 DNA sequence: TGTGCCAGCAGCACAAGACTCCCGCTTAATTCACCCCTCCACTTT.

The chain employs TRBV4-2 and TRBJ1-5; D is uncertain. Trimming cost V 3 bases and J 2 bases, with 8 bases left between them. Germline CDR1 reads LGHNA; CDR2 reads YNFKEQ. This CDR3 is 14 amino acids long. This CDR3 reads CASSQSLGNQPQHF. CDR3 DNA sequence: TGTGCCAGCAGCCAGTCACTTGGCAATCAGCCCCAGCATTTT.

The chain uses TRBV20-1 and TRBJ2-1; D gene unclear. The V and J ends lost 3 bases and 2 bases respectively, with 14 bases between them. CDR1 is DFQATT and CDR2 is SNEGSKA in the germline V gene (reference sequence). The CDR3 is 15 residues long. This CDR3 reads CSASFLLWPYNEQFF. The DNA for the CDR3 is TGCAGTGCTAGTTTTCTTTTGTGGCCCTACAATGAGCAGTTCTTC.

The chain has TRBV6-5 and TRBJ2-1, with TRBD1 matching 7 bases. This CDR3 is built from 14 residues. Trimming removed 2 bases from V and 5 bases from J; junction bases left unmatched: 3. The germline gives CDR1 MNHEY, CDR2 SVGAGI. CDR3 coding DNA: TGTGCCAGCAGTTACACTGACAGGGACAATGAGCAGTTCTTC. It specifies CASSYTDRDNEQFF.

This rearrangement joins TRBV28 to TRBJ1-4, with 9 bases matching TRBD1. Germline V lookup: CDR1 MDHEN, CDR2 SYDVKM. The CDR3 covers 15 residues. V lost 5 bases to trimming and J lost 8 bases; unmatched junction nucleotides: 9. This chain's CDR3 is CASSATGGLREKLFF. The DNA for the CDR3 is TGTGCCAGCAGTGCGACAGGGGGATTAAGGGAAAAACTGTTTTTT.

This chain uses TRBV19 with TRBJ1-1; TRBD1 matches at 9 bases. CDR1 is LNHDA and CDR2 is SQIVND in the germline V gene (reference sequence). Trimming took 4 bases from V and 10 from J; bases not matched to a gene: 7. The CDR3 has 13 residues. CDR3 residues: CASSTRDRDGAFF. In DNA, the CDR3 is TGTGCCAGTAGTACTCGGGACAGGGATGGAGCTTTCTTT.

V and J are TRBV7-8 and TRBJ2-7; D might be TRBD2 (6 bases). CDR3 length equals 15 residues. With 1 base removed from V and 0 bases from J, the gap between germline ends came to 10 bases. CDR1 SGHVS and CDR2 FQNEAQ come from the germline V gene. The CDR3 spells CASSLVGGSSYEQYF. For the CDR3, the DNA is TGTGCCAGCAGCTTAGTGGGGGGAAGCTCCTACGAGCAGTACTTC.

The gene calls are TRBV5-6 and TRBJ2-7, with D possibly being TRBD2 (6 bases). CDR3 length: 15 amino acids. The germline gives CDR1 SGHDT, CDR2 YYEEEE. The V end was cut by 4 bases, the J end by 4 bases, with 18 bases between. CDR3 region: CASSAPGTAEYEQYF. Here the CDR3 DNA reads TGTGCCAGCAGCGCACCCGGGACTGCGGAATACGAGCAGTACTTC.

This chain uses TRBV10-1 with TRBJ2-1, with TRBD2 identical over 8 bases. V dropped 3 bases and J dropped 0; count of bases not matched to a gene: 7. Germline V gene sequence: CDR1 WNHNN, CDR2 SYGVQD (reference sequence). The CDR3 is 17 amino acids. This chain's CDR3 is CASSDPSGTSSYNEQFF. The DNA for the CDR3 is TGCGCCAGCAGTGACCCCAGCGGGACTAGCTCCTACAATGAGCAGTTCTTC.

This rearrangement joins TRBV12-5 to TRBJ1-1; no firm D call. The CDR3 covers 13 residues. Germline CDR1 LGHNT, CDR2 FRNRAP. Trimming stripped 0 bases from V and 7 bases from J, with 9 bases between. CDR3 sequence (DNA): TGTGCTAGTGGTTTGGTACCGACTATTGAAGCTTTCTTT. Translating gives CASGLVPTIEAFF.

The V gene is TRBV19, the J gene TRBJ1-2; 8 bases are a match to TRBD1. Trimming cost V 6 bases and J 4 bases; bases outside gene matches: 4. Germline lookup yields CDR1 LNHDA and CDR2 SQIVND (reference sequence). The length of the CDR3 is 13 residues. The CDR3 DNA reads TGTGCCAGTAGATCAGGGGGCGGCTATGGCTACACCTTC. This gives the protein CASRSGGGYGYTF.

The chain is built from TRBV7-2 and TRBJ2-3; D perhaps matches TRBD2 (6 bases). CDR1 SGHTA and CDR2 FQGNSA come from the germline V gene. V lost 7 bases, J lost 6 bases, and 14 bases lay in between. The CDR3 has 13 residues. The CDR3 reads CASNGGNTDTQYF. CDR3 sequence (DNA): TGTGCCAGCAACGGCGGGAACACGGATACGCAGTATTTT.

The genes are TRBV10-3 and TRBJ1-2; TRBD1 might be the D (5 bases). The CDR3 totals 16 residues. Germline assignment: CDR1 ENHRY and CDR2 SYGVKD. V was cut by 6 bases and J by 0 bases, with 17 bases left in between. The CDR3, as DNA: TGTGCCATCAGCCACGGGCGGGGGGAAGCTAACTATGGCTACACCTTC. It translates to CAISHGRGEANYGYTF.